The following is a TCR beta chain sequence with its context. This record comes from a study of blood T cell repertoires in COVID-19. Measured with immunoSEQ multiplex PCR; TCRdb has only the in-frame clones, and not every one. The sample has over 80,000 clones, 75% to 85% seen once. The CDR3 has 15 residues. Germline V lookup: CDR1 SEHNR, CDR2 FQNEAQ (reference sequence). After removal of 5 bases from V and 4 bases from J, the junction contained 7 bases not matched to a gene. This clonotype was sampled from a woman in her 70s with acute or convalescent COVID-19. Sequencing was done on a sample of peripheral blood. The chain employs TRBV7-9 and TRBJ2-2; 7 bases are shared with TRBD2. The CDR3 DNA is TGTGCCAGCAGCCCCGGGACTATTGCCACCGGGGAGCTGTTTTTT. As protein: CASSPGTIATGELFF.